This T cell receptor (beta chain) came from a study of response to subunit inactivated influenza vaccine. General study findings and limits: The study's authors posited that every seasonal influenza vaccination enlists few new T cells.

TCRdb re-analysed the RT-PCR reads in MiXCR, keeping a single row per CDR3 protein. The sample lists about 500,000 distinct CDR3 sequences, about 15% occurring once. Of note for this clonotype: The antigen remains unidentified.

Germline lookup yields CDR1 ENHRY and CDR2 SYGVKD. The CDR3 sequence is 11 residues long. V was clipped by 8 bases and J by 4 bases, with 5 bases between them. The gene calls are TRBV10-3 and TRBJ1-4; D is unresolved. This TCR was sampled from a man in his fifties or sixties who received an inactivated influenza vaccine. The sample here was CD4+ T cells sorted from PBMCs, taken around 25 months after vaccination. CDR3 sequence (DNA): TGTGCCATCGGAGATAATGAAAAACTGTTTTTT. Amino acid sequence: CAIGDNEKLFF.